The 27 T cell receptor beta chains presented below share a single source sample, sequenced in a study of identical twins. TCRdb reanalysed the 5' RACE reads using MiXCR and keeps one entry per CDR3 protein. This sample has nearly 200,000 distinct CDR3 sequences, with more than 15% found just once. A further study also used this sample, focusing on T cells expressing NK-cell markers.

The specimen sequenced was CD8+ T cells sorted from blood. The receptors stem from a woman aged 18-35 years in good health.

Ten or more counts support this clonotype. V gene TRBV9 combines with J gene TRBJ2-1; 14 bases are a match to TRBD2. Trimming cost V 0 bases and J 8 bases; bases outside gene matches: 1. The V gene's germline CDR1 is SGDLS and CDR2 YYNGEE. The CDR3 length is 15 residues. CDR3 sequence: CASSVGGLAGDEQFF. The CDR3 bases are TGTGCCAGCAGCGTAGGGGGACTAGCGGGGGATGAGCAGTTCTTC.

The genes are TRBV11-2 and TRBJ2-7, with D unclear. The CDR3 totals 13 residues. Germline-derived CDR1 and CDR2 are SGHAT and FQNNGV. V was cut by 5 bases and J by 3 bases, with 11 bases left in between. The CDR3 DNA is TGTGCCAGCAGCCCACGGGCCCTCTACGAGCAGTACTTC. This translates into CASSPRALYEQYF.

This clonotype has a handful of counts. This sequence joins TRBV5-1 and TRBJ2-1; 7 bases are shared with TRBD2. Germline CDR1 and CDR2: SGHRS and YFSETQ. The CDR3 totals 15 residues. The ends lost 0 bases at V and 3 bases at J; junction bases unmatched: 3. The CDR3 coding sequence is TGCGCCAGCAGCTTGGTCCGGGAGGTCTACAATGAGCAGTTCTTC. Its protein is CASSLVREVYNEQFF.

The chain couples TRBV7-9 to TRBJ2-1, with D possibly matching TRBD2 (5 bases). The CDR3 sequence is 16 residues long. Deletions cut 4 bases from V and 3 bases from J, with 16 bases between. Germline V gene data show CDR1 as SEHNR and CDR2 as FQNEAQ (reference sequence). The CDR3 DNA is TGTGCCAGCAGCTCGCCAACCAGCGGCGACTACAATGAGCAGTTCTTC. This translates into CASSSPTSGDYNEQFF.

There are a few counts of this clonotype. The chain uses TRBV3-1 and TRBJ1-5; D not certain. The germline gives CDR1 LGHDT, CDR2 YNNKEL (reference sequence). Trimming cost V 0 bases and J 0 bases, with 6 bases left between them. This CDR3 is 15 amino acids long. The CDR3, as DNA: TGTGCCAGCAGCCAAGACGGTTATAGCAATCAGCCCCAGCATTTT. Translating it yields CASSQDGYSNQPQHF.

The rearrangement joins TRBV4-1 to TRBJ2-5, with unresolved D. Germline CDR1 is MGHRA and CDR2 is YSYEKL. The CDR3 runs to 14 residues. V lost 0 bases to trimming and J lost 0 bases, with 5 bases between them. The CDR3 is CASSQEWYQETQYF. The CDR3 nucleotides read TGCGCCAGCAGCCAAGAGTGGTACCAAGAGACCCAGTACTTC.

J is TRBJ2-3 and V is TRBV7-9; D remains unclear. CDR3 length: 14 amino acids. The V end was cut by 5 bases, the J end by 1 base, with 10 bases between. CDR1 and CDR2 (germline): SEHNR, FQNEAQ (reference sequence). The CDR3 DNA sequence: TGTGCCAGCAGCCACCCGTACCGCACAGATACGCAGTATTTT. Protein product: CASSHPYRTDTQYF. Complete variable domain (other parts from reference TRBV7-9 and TRBJ2-3): DTGVSQNPRHKITKRGQNVTFRCDPISEHNRLYWYRQTLGQGPEFLTYFQNEAQLEKSRLLSDRFSAERPKGSFSTLEIQRTEQGDSAMYLCASSHPYRTDTQYFGPGTRLTVL.

Details on this clonotype: Germline is not matched at one junction end, which may reflect a read error. Here the CDR3 reads CASSLDVGTEAFF. DNA for the CDR3: TGTGCCAGCAGTTTGGATGTGGGCACTGAAGCTTTCTTT. This chain links TRBV5-5 with TRBJ1-1; D gene unclear. The CDR3 totals 13 residues. Germline V gene data show CDR1 as SGHKS and CDR2 as YYEKEE (reference sequence).

This clonotype turned up a few times. The V gene is TRBV5-6, the J gene TRBJ1-2; tentative D call: TRBD1 (5 bases). Trimming cost V 0 bases and J 3 bases, with 15 bases left between them. From germline, CDR1 is SGHDT and CDR2 YYEEEE. The CDR3 length is 16 residues. The CDR3 DNA sequence: TGTGCCAGCAGCTTGGGACAGCAGCCTCTCCACTATGGCTACACCTTC. Its protein product is CASSLGQQPLHYGYTF.

This chain uses TRBV7-9 with TRBJ2-7, with a tentative D call TRBD1 (6 bases). The V gene's germline CDR1 is SEHNR and CDR2 FQNEAQ (reference sequence). The length of the CDR3 is 14 residues. V lost 5 bases and J lost 2, with 13 bases in between. The CDR3 DNA sequence: TGTGCCAGCAGCCCTGACAGGACTCCCTACGAGCAGTACTTC. Translating it yields CASSPDRTPYEQYF.

This CDR3 reads CALTLAGVRRETQYF. CDR3 bases: TGTGCCCTTACGCTAGCGGGGGTTCGGCGGGAGACCCAGTACTTC. The V gene is TRBV2, the J gene TRBJ2-5, with 10 bases fitting TRBD2. Trimming took 11 bases from V and 5 from J; bases not matched to a gene: 14. Germline CDR1 reads SNHLY; CDR2 reads FYNNEI. CDR3 length: 15 amino acids.

The V gene is TRBV12-3 or TRBV12-4, the J gene TRBJ2-7; 7 nucleotides match TRBD2. The CDR3 contains 13 residues. The V and J ends lost 8 bases and 4 bases, in that order; junction bases with no gene match: 8. The CDR3 DNA reads as TGTGCCAGCGGCCCGGGGGGTCGGTACGAGCAGTACTTC. It encodes CASGPGGRYEQYF.

Here the CDR3 reads CSVERRIGGYEQYF. The CDR3 DNA sequence: TGCAGCGTTGAAAGGCGTATAGGGGGGTACGAGCAGTACTTC. This rearrangement joins TRBV29-1 to TRBJ2-7, with D perhaps assigned TRBD1 or TRBD2 (6 bases each). V gave up 2 bases and J gave up 4 bases, with 15 bases separating them. The CDR3 length is 14 residues. Germline lookup yields CDR1 SQVTM and CDR2 ANQGSEA.

V and J are TRBV7-9 and TRBJ2-7; 8 bases map to TRBD1. CDR1 and CDR2 (germline): SEHNR, FQNEAQ (reference sequence). CDR3 length equals 15 residues. V gave up 5 bases and J gave up 2 bases; unmatched junction bases: 8. This CDR3 is CASSGQGDSPYEQYF. The CDR3 DNA follows: TGTGCCAGCAGCGGACAGGGAGATTCCCCCTACGAGCAGTACTTC.

This clonotype was seen more than once but under ten times. This CDR3 reads CASSLGLGEQYF. The CDR3 DNA is TGTGCCAGCAGCCTCGGTTTAGGCGAGCAGTACTTC. The chain is built from TRBV14 and TRBJ2-7; D call uncertain. V was clipped by 4 bases and J by 6 bases, with 10 bases between them. The CDR3 is made up of 12 amino acids. Germline values: CDR1 SGHDN, CDR2 FVKESK.

The chain employs TRBV19 and TRBJ1-1; the D is unclear. The CDR3 runs 14 residues. Germline V lookup: CDR1 LNHDA, CDR2 SQIVND (reference sequence). V was cut by 7 bases and J by 5 bases, with 17 bases left in between. For the CDR3, the DNA is TGTGCCAGTATCCCGGACCCACTGGGGACTGAAGCTTTCTTT. Translated, it gives CASIPDPLGTEAFF.

This clonotype was detected ten times or more. The rearrangement links TRBV29-1 to TRBJ1-2, with no clear D. Trimming took 0 bases from V and 8 from J, leaving 7 bases between them. The CDR3 contains 11 residues. CDR1 is SQVTM and CDR2 is ANQGSEA in the germline V gene. CDR3: CSVEDRRGYTF. Written as DNA, the CDR3 is TGCAGCGTTGAAGATCGACGAGGCTACACCTTC.

The CDR3 sequence: CASSSPRGSNTEAFF. CDR3 nucleotide sequence: TGTGCCAGCAGCTCCCCCAGGGGCTCCAACACTGAAGCTTTCTTT. The chain is built from TRBV5-4 and TRBJ1-1; TRBD1 might be the D (6 bases). This CDR3 contains 15 residues. Trimming stripped 3 bases from V and 2 bases from J, with 14 bases between. Germline V gene data show CDR1 as SGHNT and CDR2 as YYREEE (reference sequence).

V and J are TRBV10-2 and TRBJ2-3; D perhaps matches TRBD2 (6 bases). The CDR3 consists of 15 residues. V was clipped by 6 bases and J by 6 bases, with 19 bases between them. CDR1 WSHSY and CDR2 SAAADI come from the germline V gene. CDR3 protein: CASSGSGYGSDTQYF. The CDR3 DNA follows: TGCGCCAGCAGCGGGAGCGGGTACGGTTCGGATACGCAGTATTTT.

The chain is built from TRBV12-3 or TRBV12-4 and TRBJ1-1, with a tentative D call TRBD1 (5 bases). There are 12 residues in the CDR3. The V end lost 4 bases, the J end lost 4 bases, and 7 bases lay between the germline ends. The CDR3, as DNA: TGTGCCAGCAGTTCGACAGTCACTGAAGCTTTCTTT. The encoded protein is CASSSTVTEAFF.

This chain uses TRBV20-1 with TRBJ2-1, with 11 positions matching TRBD2. Germline assignment: CDR1 DFQATT and CDR2 SNEGSKA (reference sequence). This CDR3 spans 16 amino acids. The V segment lost 3 bases and the J segment 8 bases; nucleotides outside the gene matches: 12. The CDR3 protein is CSARASGGNIGHEQFF. CDR3 coding DNA: TGCAGTGCTAGGGCTAGCGGGGGGAATATAGGCCATGAGCAGTTCTTC.

The V call is TRBV6-1, the J call TRBJ1-2; D not resolved. The V end lost 6 bases, the J end lost 5 bases, and 10 bases lay between the germline ends. Germline V gives CDR1 MNHNS, CDR2 SASEGT. There are 12 residues in the CDR3. The CDR3 is CASRTGFYGYTF. CDR3 nucleotide sequence: TGTGCCAGCAGGACGGGTTTTTATGGCTACACCTTC.

This chain connects TRBV20-1 to TRBJ2-3; TRBD1 or TRBD2 may be the D gene (5 bases each). V lost 6 bases, J lost 3 bases, and 19 bases lay in between. Germline CDR1 DFQATT, CDR2 SNEGSKA (reference sequence). There are 15 residues in the CDR3. The CDR3 region has the DNA TGCAGTGCCAATGAGGGGCAGGGTGATACAGATACGCAGTATTTT. This codes for CSANEGQGDTDTQYF.

This clonotype came up a few times. The chain couples TRBV9 to TRBJ2-7, with D possibly TRBD2 on 5 matching bases. Germline CDR1 SGDLS, CDR2 YYNGEE. The V gene lost 0 bases and the J gene lost 2 bases, with 9 bases spanning the gap. The CDR3 has 14 amino acids. The chain's CDR3 is CASSVGTGAYEQYF. Written as DNA, the CDR3 is TGTGCCAGCAGCGTAGGCACCGGGGCCTACGAGCAGTACTTC.

The chain uses TRBV5-1 and TRBJ2-7; no firm D call. CDR1 SGHRS and CDR2 YFSETQ come from the germline V gene. The CDR3 length is 14 residues. Between the trimmed V and J ends, which lost 4 bases and 3 bases, there was a span of 14 bases. As DNA, the CDR3 is TGCGCCAGCAGCCCCTCTCAGAAAAGCTACGAGCAGTACTTC. Protein: CASSPSQKSYEQYF.

The table lists this clonotype with a few counts. The chain couples TRBV7-8 to TRBJ2-3, with 7 bases lining up with TRBD1. Looked up from germline, CDR1 is SGHVS and CDR2 is FQNEAQ. J gave up 4 bases and V 2 bases, and 6 bases lay outside the gene matches. The CDR3 is 15 residues long. CDR3 amino acids: CASSLFLQGADTQYF. CDR3 in DNA: TGTGCCAGCAGCTTATTCCTCCAGGGGGCAGATACGCAGTATTTT.

The chain has TRBV29-1 and TRBJ2-7; possibly TRBD1 for D (6 bases). The germline V and J ends were trimmed by 4 bases and 0 bases, with 10 bases remaining between them. This CDR3 comprises 13 residues. CDR1 is SQVTM and CDR2 is ANQGSEA in the germline V gene. CDR3 nucleotides: TGCAGCGTTGTGGACAGTCCCTCCTACGAGCAGTACTTC. Translation gives CSVVDSPSYEQYF.